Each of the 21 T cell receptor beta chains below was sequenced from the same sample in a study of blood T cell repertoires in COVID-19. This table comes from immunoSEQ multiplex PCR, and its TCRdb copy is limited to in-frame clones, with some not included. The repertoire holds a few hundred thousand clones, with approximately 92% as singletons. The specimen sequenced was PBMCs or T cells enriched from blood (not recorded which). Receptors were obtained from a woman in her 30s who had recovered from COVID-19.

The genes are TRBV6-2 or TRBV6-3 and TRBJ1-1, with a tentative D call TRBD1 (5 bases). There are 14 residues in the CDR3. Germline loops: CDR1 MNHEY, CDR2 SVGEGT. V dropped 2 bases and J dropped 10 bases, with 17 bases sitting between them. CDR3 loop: CASSYGAGPKGAFF. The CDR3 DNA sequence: TGTGCCAGCAGTTACGGGGCCGGACCAAAGGGAGCTTTCTTT.

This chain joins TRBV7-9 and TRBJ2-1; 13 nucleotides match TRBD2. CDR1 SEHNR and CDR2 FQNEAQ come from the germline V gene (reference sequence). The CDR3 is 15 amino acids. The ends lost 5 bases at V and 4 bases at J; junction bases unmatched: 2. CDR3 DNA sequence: TGTGCCAGCAGCCCGACTAGCGGGGGGTACAATGAGCAGTTCTTC. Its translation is CASSPTSGGYNEQFF.

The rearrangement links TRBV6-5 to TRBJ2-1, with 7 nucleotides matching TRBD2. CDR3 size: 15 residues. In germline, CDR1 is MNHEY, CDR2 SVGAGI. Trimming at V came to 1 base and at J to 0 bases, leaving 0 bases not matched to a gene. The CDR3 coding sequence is TGTGCCAGCAGTTACTGGGGGGGCTCCTACAATGAGCAGTTCTTC. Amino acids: CASSYWGGSYNEQFF.

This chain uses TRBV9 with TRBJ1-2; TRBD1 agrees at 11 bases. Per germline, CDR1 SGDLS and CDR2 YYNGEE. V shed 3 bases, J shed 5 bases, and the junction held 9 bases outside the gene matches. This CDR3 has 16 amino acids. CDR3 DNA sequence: TGTGCCAGCAGCGGTTCCGGGACAGGGGGGAGGTATGGCTACACCTTC. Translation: CASSGSGTGGRYGYTF.

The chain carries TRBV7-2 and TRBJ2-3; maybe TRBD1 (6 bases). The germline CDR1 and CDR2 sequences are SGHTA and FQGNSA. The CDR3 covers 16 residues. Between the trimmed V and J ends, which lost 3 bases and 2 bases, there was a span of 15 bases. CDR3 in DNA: TGTGCCAGCAGCTTCACCGGGACAAGGTCCACAGATACGCAGTATTTT. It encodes CASSFTGTRSTDTQYF.

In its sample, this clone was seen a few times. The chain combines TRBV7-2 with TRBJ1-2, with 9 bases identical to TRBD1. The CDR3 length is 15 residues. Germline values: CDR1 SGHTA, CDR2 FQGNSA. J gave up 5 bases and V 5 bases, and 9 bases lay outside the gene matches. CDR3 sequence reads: CASSIQVQGAYGYTF. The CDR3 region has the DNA TGTGCCAGCAGCATCCAGGTACAGGGGGCGTATGGCTACACCTTC.

CDR3 coding DNA: TGTGCCAGCAGTCCAGGGTTGGGCTACACCTTC. It translates to CASSPGLGYTF. V usage is TRBV28 and J usage is TRBJ1-2, with a possible D match to TRBD1 (5 bases). The germline V gene encodes CDR1 MDHEN and CDR2 SYDVKM. The V gene lost 5 bases and the J gene lost 8 bases, with 9 bases spanning the gap. The CDR3 extends over 11 amino acids.

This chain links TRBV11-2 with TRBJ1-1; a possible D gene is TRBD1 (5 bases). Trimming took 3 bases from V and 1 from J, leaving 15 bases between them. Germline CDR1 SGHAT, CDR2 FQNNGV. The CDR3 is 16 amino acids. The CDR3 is CASSFRWEGTNTEAFF. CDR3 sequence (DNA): TGTGCCAGCAGCTTTAGGTGGGAGGGGACGAACACTGAAGCTTTCTTT. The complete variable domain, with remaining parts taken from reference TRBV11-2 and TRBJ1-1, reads EAGVAQSPRYKIIEKRQSVAFWCNPISGHATLYWYQQILGQGPKLLIQFQNNGVVDDSQLPKDRFSAERLKGVDSTLKIQPAKLEDSAVYLCASSFRWEGTNTEAFFGQGTRLTVV.

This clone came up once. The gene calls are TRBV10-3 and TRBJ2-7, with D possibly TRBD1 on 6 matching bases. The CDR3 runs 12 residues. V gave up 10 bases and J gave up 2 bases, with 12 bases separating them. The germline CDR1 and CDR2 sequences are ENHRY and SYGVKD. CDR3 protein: CATRQDTYEQYF. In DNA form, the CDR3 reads TGTGCCACTCGACAGGATACCTACGAGCAGTACTTC.

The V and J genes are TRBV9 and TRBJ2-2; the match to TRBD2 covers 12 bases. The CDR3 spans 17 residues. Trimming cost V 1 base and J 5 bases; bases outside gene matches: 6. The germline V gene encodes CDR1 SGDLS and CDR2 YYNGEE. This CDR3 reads CASSVLAGGPRTGELFF. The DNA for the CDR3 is TGTGCCAGCAGCGTACTAGCGGGAGGGCCTCGGACCGGGGAGCTGTTTTTT.

The CDR3 sequence: CASSETGLGQPQHF. CDR3 coding DNA: TGTGCCAGCAGTGAAACAGGACTAGGACAGCCCCAGCATTTT. The chain has TRBV25-1 and TRBJ1-5; possible D gene TRBD1, 5 bases. The length of the CDR3 is 14 residues. Deletions cut 2 bases from V and 7 bases from J, with 12 bases between. CDR1 is MGHDK and CDR2 is SYGVNS in the germline V gene.

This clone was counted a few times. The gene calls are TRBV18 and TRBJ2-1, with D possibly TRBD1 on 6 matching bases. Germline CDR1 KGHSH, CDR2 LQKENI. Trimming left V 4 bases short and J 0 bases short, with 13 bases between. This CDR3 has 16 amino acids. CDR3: CASSQRTVSSYNEQFF. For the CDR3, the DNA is TGTGCCAGCTCACAAAGGACAGTGAGCTCCTACAATGAGCAGTTCTTC.

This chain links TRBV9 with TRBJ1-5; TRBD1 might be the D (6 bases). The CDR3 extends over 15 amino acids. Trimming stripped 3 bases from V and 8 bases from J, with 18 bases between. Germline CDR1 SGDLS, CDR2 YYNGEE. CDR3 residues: CASSAGGARGEPQHF. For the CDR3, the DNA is TGTGCCAGCAGCGCCGGGGGGGCCCGGGGGGAGCCCCAGCATTTT. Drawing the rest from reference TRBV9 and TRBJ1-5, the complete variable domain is DSGVTQTPKHLITATGQRVTLRCSPRSGDLSVYWYQQSLDQGLQFLIQYYNGEERAKGNILERFSAQQFPDLHSELNLSSLELGDSALYFCASSAGGARGEPQHFGDGTRLSIL.

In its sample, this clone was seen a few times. The CDR3 DNA reads as TGTGCCTGGAGTCCAAAAGGGGTGGAGGGCTACACCTTC. This translates into CAWSPKGVEGYTF. The chain couples TRBV30 to TRBJ1-2; TRBD1 is a possible D gene (5 bases). CDR3 length: 13 residues. The V gene's germline CDR1 is GTSNPN and CDR2 SVGIG (reference sequence). Deletions cut 2 bases from V and 8 bases from J, with 15 bases between.

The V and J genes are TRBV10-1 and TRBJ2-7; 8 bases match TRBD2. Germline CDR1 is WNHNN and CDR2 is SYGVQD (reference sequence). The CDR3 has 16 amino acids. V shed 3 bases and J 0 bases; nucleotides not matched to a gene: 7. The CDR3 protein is CASSERAGGSSYEQYF. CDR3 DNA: TGCGCCAGCAGTGAACGGGCGGGGGGCAGCTCCTACGAGCAGTACTTC.

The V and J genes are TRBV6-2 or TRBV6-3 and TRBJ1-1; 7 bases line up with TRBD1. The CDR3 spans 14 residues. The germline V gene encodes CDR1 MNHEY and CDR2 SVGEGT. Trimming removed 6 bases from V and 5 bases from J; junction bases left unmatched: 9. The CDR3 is CASSPRDSPTEAFF. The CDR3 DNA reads TGTGCCAGCAGCCCCCGGGACAGCCCGACTGAAGCTTTCTTT.

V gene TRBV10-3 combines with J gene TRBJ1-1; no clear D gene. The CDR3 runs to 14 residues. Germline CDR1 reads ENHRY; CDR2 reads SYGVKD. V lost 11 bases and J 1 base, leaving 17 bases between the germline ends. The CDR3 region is CASLPVPGNTEAFF. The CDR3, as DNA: TGTGCCTCCCTACCCGTCCCAGGGAACACTGAAGCTTTCTTT.

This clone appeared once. The CDR3 is CSVVEGGSNQPQHF. The CDR3 bases are TGCAGCGTTGTCGAAGGGGGCAGCAATCAGCCCCAGCATTTT. This chain links TRBV29-1 with TRBJ1-5, with 7 positions matching TRBD1. Germline CDR1 SQVTM, CDR2 ANQGSEA. J gave up 1 base and V 4 bases, and 4 bases lay outside the gene matches. The CDR3 runs 14 residues. The complete variable domain, with remaining parts taken from reference TRBV29-1 and TRBJ1-5, reads SAVISQKPSRDICQRGTSLTIQCQVDSQVTMMFWYRQQPGQSLTLIATANQGSEATYESGFVIDKFPISRPNLTFSTLTVSNMSPEDSSIYLCSVVEGGSNQPQHFGDGTRLSIL.

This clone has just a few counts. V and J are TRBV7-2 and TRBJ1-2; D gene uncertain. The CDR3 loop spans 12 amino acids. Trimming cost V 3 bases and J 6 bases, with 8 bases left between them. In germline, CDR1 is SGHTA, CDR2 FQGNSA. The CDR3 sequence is CASSLGWDGYTF. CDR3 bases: TGTGCCAGCAGCTTGGGCTGGGATGGCTACACCTTC.

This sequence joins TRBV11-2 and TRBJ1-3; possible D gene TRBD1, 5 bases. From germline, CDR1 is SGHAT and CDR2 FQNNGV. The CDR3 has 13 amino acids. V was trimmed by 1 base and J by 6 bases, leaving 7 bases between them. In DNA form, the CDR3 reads TGTGCCAGCAGCTTAGGACAGACAAACACCATATATTTT. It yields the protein CASSLGQTNTIYF.

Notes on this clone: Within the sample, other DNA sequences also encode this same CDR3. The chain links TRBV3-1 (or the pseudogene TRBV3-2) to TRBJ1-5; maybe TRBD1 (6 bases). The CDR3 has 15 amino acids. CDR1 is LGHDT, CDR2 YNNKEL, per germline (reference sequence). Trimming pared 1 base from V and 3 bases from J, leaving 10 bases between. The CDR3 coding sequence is TGTGCCAGCAGCCAAGGAGGGGGTAACAATCAGCCCCAGCATTTT. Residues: CASSQGGGNNQPQHF.